This TCR beta chain was sequenced in a study of shared clonotypes between healthy human individuals. Overall study context: A couple of women and a few men aged 18 to 49 made up the donors. Every donor yielded three CD4 naive, three CD4 memory, two CD8 naive and one CD8 memory plate.

CDR3 length: 12 amino acids. Germline values: CDR1 SNHLY, CDR2 FYNNEI. V gave up 4 bases and J gave up 12 bases, with 13 bases separating them. Sequencing was performed with immunoSEQ multiplex PCR; in TCRdb, only in-frame clones are kept and a portion is missing. The profile shows about 2.2 million clones, just over 90% of them singletons. Positively selected for CCR7, the CD45RO-negative cells used as naive CD8 cells excluded terminally differentiated effector memory CD45RA+ cells. The sequencing sample was made of naive CD8+ T cells from PBMCs. The receptor comes from a man aged 18 to 35 in good health. Some clones in this sample may be carry-over from other donors' samples. The V and J genes are TRBV2 and TRBJ2-1; no firm D call. CDR3 residues: CASSVAVRTQFF. The DNA for the CDR3 is TGTGCCAGCAGTGTAGCAGTTCGAACGCAGTTCTTC.